This T cell receptor (beta chain) emerged from a study of quantifying T cell responses using KT2 cells. Across the whole study: cDNA was made from DNase-treated RNA using alpha and beta constant primers.

An oligo carrying a UMI was ligated to the cDNA 3' end. An equimolar mix of RC1.1 and RC1.2 primed the beta chain across TRBC1 and TRBC2. TCRdb reprocessed the UMI-ligation and nested PCR reads with MiXCR, giving one entry per CDR3 protein. The sample has tens of thousands of distinct CDR3 sequences, roughly 12% seen once. Trimming took 3 bases from V and 3 from J, leaving 20 bases between them. The CDR3 length is 17 residues. The V gene's germline CDR1 is MGHRA and CDR2 YSYEKL. This receptor was identified in a human donor. V and J are TRBV4-1 and TRBJ1-2; possibly TRBD1 for D (5 bases). The sample was PBMCs spiked with cells of the T cell clone KT2. CDR3 protein: CASSHSLLVRGDYGYTF. In nucleotides, the CDR3 is TGCGCCAGCAGCCACTCCCTTTTGGTGCGGGGGGACTATGGCTACACCTTC.